The entry that follows covers one T cell receptor beta chain sequence. Original data processing: Nucleated cell number was recorded as an estimate derived from reference gene primer amplification. Clones were sequenced by immunoSEQ multiplex PCR, and TCRdb holds only the in-frame ones, with some missing. V and J calls and clone size are given by that table; D and trimming were obtained from the DNA. The repertoire consists of about 280,000 clones, with around 87% occurring once and the leading ten covering approximately 1.5%. This sample was taken from a study of blood T cell repertoires in COVID-19. In the study overall: Researchers got acute and convalescent COVID-19 samples from the United States, Italy and Spain.

Looked up from germline, CDR1 is KGHSH and CDR2 is LQKENI. V gave up 0 bases and J gave up 1 base, with 9 bases separating them. The CDR3 sequence is 15 residues long. Participants had their cohort set by participant-reported clinical history. This receptor was identified in a woman aged 18 to 35 with acute COVID-19. The sequencing input was PBMCs or T cells enriched from blood (not recorded which). V is TRBV18 and J is TRBJ2-5; a weak D match, TRBD1 (6 bases). The CDR3 DNA reads TGTGCCAGCTCACCACCAGAGGACAGCCAAGAGACCCAGTACTTC. Its translation: CASSPPEDSQETQYF.